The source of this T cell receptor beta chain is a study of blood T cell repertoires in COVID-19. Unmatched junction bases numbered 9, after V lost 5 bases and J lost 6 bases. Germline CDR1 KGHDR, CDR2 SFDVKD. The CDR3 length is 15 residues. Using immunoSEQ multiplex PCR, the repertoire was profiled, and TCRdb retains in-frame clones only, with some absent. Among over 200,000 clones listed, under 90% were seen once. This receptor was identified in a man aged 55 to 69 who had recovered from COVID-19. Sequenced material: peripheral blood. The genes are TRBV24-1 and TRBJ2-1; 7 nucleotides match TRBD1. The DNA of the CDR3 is TGTGCCACCAGTGGAGGGGGCTTGGGTTTCAATGAGCAGTTCTTC. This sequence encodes CATSGGGLGFNEQFF.